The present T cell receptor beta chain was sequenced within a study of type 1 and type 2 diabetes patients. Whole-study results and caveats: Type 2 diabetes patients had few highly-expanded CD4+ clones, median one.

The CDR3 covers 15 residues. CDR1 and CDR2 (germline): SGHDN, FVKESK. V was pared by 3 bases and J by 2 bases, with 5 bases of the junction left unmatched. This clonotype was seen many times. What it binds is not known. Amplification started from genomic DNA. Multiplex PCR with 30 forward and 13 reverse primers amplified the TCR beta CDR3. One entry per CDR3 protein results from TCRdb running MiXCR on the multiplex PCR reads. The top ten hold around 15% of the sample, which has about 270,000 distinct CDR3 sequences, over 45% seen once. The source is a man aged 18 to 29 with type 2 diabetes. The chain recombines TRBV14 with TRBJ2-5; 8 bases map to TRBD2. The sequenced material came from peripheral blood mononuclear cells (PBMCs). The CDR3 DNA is TGTGCCAGCAGCCACGAGACTAGCGCGCAAGAGACCCAGTACTTC. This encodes CASSHETSAQETQYF.